This entry is about one T cell receptor beta chain. Its antigen is not known. Germline CDR1 reads SNHLY; CDR2 reads FYNNEI. The CDR3 covers 14 residues. The J segment lost 11 bases and the V segment lost 7 bases, leaving 14 bases of the junction unmatched. The record originates from a study of blood T cells in healthy people across ages. Study results and caveats: Using unsorted PBMCs precluded a conclusive naive versus antigen-experienced comparison. Per million T cells, TCR beta diversity dropped roughly linearly as age increased.

Primed by a sample-barcoded 5' primer and a J-beta primer mix, a second PCR proceeded for roughly 7 to 11 cycles. Each cDNA was tagged by a template-switch adaptor containing 12 random nucleotides. TCRdb itself ran the 5' RACE reads through MiXCR, one entry per CDR3 protein. The table lists approximately 800,000 distinct CDR3 sequences, around half of them singletons. This sequence joins TRBV2 and TRBJ2-5, with 9 positions matching TRBD2. Sequencing input: blood. The sequence derives from a man aged 80 or over in good health. This CDR3 is CASMYSGSVHDQYF. CDR3 DNA sequence: TGTGCCAGCATGTATAGCGGGAGTGTCCACGATCAGTACTTC.